Listed below are T cell receptor beta chains from one sample, sequenced in a study of CD4 T cell repertoires in COVID-19. Assay used: immunoSEQ multiplex PCR; TCRdb lists only in-frame clones, some missing. Counted here are 60,000 to 90,000 clones, about four fifths occurring once; the ten biggest clones make up about 0.5%. The sample consisted of CD4+ T cells from peripheral blood, taken after recovery from COVID-19. The origin of the receptors is a human donor who had COVID-19. The CDR3 runs from the conserved cysteine through the conserved F or W. A D gene is named only where the DNA matches it firmly. The listing skips clone size in some rows; elsewhere it reads once, few, many or a size class.

size	D	V	J	CDR3	DNA
-	TRBD1	TRBV5-1	TRBJ1-4	CASSRDRPEKLFF	TGCGCCAGCAGCCGGGACAGGCCTGAAAAACTGTTTTTT
-	-	TRBV25-1	TRBJ2-5	CASVNRVGETQYF	TGTGCCAGCGTAAACAGGGTCGGAGAGACCCAGTACTTC
-	TRBD2	TRBV5-8	TRBJ2-2	CASSSGLAGAPGELFF	TGTGCCAGCAGCTCGGGACTAGCGGGCGCCCCCGGGGAGCTGTTTTTT
-	TRBD1	TRBV4-1	TRBJ2-6	CASSARQGSSGANVLTF	TGCGCCAGCAGCGCCAGACAGGGGTCCTCTGGGGCCAACGTCCTGACTTTC
-	-	TRBV5-1	TRBJ2-5	CASSTANQETQYF	TGCGCCAGCAGCACAGCTAATCAAGAGACCCAGTACTTC
few	-	TRBV5-4	TRBJ1-5	CASSLGGSANQPQHF	TGTGCCAGCAGCTTAGGAGGTAGTGCCAATCAGCCCCAGCATTTT
-	-	TRBV27	TRBJ1-5	CASSNYRDQPQHF	TGTGCCAGCAGTAACTACAGGGATCAGCCCCAGCATTTT
once	-	TRBV11-2	TRBJ2-2	CASSLRQINTGELFF	TGTGCCAGCAGCTTGCGACAGATAAACACCGGGGAGCTGTTTTTT
-	TRBD1	TRBV5-4	TRBJ1-2	CASSHGQAAGLNTF	TGTGCCAGCAGCCACGGACAGGCAGCGGGTCTCAACACCTTC
-	-	TRBV6-5	TRBJ1-2	CASKAGELYGYTF	TGTGCCAGCAAGGCGGGGGAACTGTATGGCTACACCTTC
once	TRBD2	TRBV5-4	TRBJ2-1	CASSLVEWREAENEQFF	TGTGCCAGCAGCTTGGTAGAATGGCGGGAGGCCGAGAATGAGCAGTTCTTC
-	TRBD2	TRBV3-1/TRBV3-2	TRBJ2-7	CASSQPGRGAYEQYF	TGTGCCAGCAGCCAGCCGGGTCGGGGGGCCTACGAGCAGTACTTC
-	-	TRBV2	TRBJ1-6	CASSPARTGTRSPLHF	TGTGCCAGCAGCCCTGCCCGGACTGGGACGAGGTCACCCCTCCACTTT
once	-	TRBV27	TRBJ2-1	CASRARGETEQFF	TGTGCCAGCAGGGCTCGGGGAGAAACTGAGCAGTTCTTC
-	-	TRBV5-7	TRBJ1-2	CASRMGDGSLYGYTF	TGTGCCAGCAGGATGGGGGACGGGAGTCTTTATGGCTACACCTTC
-	TRBD1	TRBV7-9	TRBJ2-2	CASSLGRDRAFTGELFF	TGTGCCAGCAGCTTAGGTCGCGACAGGGCCTTCACCGGGGAGCTGTTTTTT
-	-	TRBV6-1	TRBJ1-1	CASSETYNTEAFF	TGTGCCAGCAGTGAGACATACAACACTGAAGCTTTCTTT
-	TRBD1	TRBV19	TRBJ1-2	CASSEQGSIGYTF	TGTGCCAGTAGTGAACAGGGGAGCATTGGCTACACCTTC
-	-	TRBV30	TRBJ1-6	CAWRTSYNSPLHF	TGTGCCTGGAGGACGTCATATAATTCACCCCTCCACTTT
-	TRBD1	TRBV28	TRBJ2-5	CASSLLAGTGPNQETQYF	TGTGCCAGCAGTTTGCTGGCGGGGACAGGGCCTAACCAAGAGACCCAGTACTTC
-	-	TRBV14	TRBJ1-4	CASSQGTGEKLFF	TGTGCCAGCAGCCAAGGTACAGGGGAAAAACTGTTTTTT
-	-	TRBV20-1	TRBJ2-1	CSAERGDEQFF	TGCAGTGCCGAGAGGGGAGATGAGCAGTTCTTC
-	-	TRBV3-1/TRBV3-2	TRBJ1-6	CASSQVTHNSPLHF	TGTGCCAGCAGCCAAGTTACCCATAATTCACCCCTCCACTTT